This entry lists 18 T cell receptor beta chains sequenced from one sample in a study of blood T cell repertoires in COVID-19. This table comes from immunoSEQ multiplex PCR, and its TCRdb copy is limited to in-frame clones, with some not included. Of approximately 220,000 clones in the sample, roughly four fifths were seen once. The source material was PBMCs or T cells enriched from blood (not recorded which). These receptors originate from a woman aged 40 to 50 who had been exposed to COVID-19.

V usage is TRBV7-9 and J usage is TRBJ2-7; 12 nucleotides match TRBD1. Germline CDR1 SEHNR, CDR2 FQNEAQ (reference sequence). The CDR3 contains 18 residues. The trim removed 4 bases at V and 3 bases at J, leaving 13 bases unmatched. The CDR3 protein is CASSSPGQGARDGYEQYF. CDR3 sequence (DNA): TGTGCCAGCAGCTCACCGGGACAGGGGGCGCGGGACGGCTACGAGCAGTACTTC.

The CDR3 bases are TGTGCTAGTGGTTTGGCCGGACAGAACACTGAAGCTTTCTTT. Protein: CASGLAGQNTEAFF. This chain uses TRBV12-5 with TRBJ1-1; D is perhaps TRBD1 (5 bases). The CDR3 contains 14 residues. Germline CDR1 is LGHNT and CDR2 is FRNRAP. The V end was cut by 1 base, the J end by 1 base, with 7 bases between.

CDR3 amino acids: CANRQGFGDGYTF. CDR3 DNA: TGTGCCAACCGACAGGGGTTCGGCGATGGCTACACCTTC. The gene calls are TRBV6-5 and TRBJ1-2, with 8 nucleotides matching TRBD1. V trimming: 10 bases; J trimming: 6 bases; junction bases outside the gene matches: 10. This CDR3 has 13 amino acids. Germline CDR1 and CDR2: MNHEY and SVGAGI.

The rearrangement joins TRBV7-8 to TRBJ1-2; perhaps TRBD1 as D (6 bases). The germline V gene encodes CDR1 SGHVS and CDR2 FQNEAQ. This CDR3 comprises 17 residues. The ends were cut back, 1 base at V and 0 bases at J, with 15 bases in the middle. In DNA, the CDR3 is TGTGCCAGCAGCTTAGGTGGGGGGGCCGGAGCTAACTATGGCTACACCTTC. Amino acids: CASSLGGGAGANYGYTF.

The V and J genes are TRBV9 and TRBJ2-4; D possibly corresponds to TRBD1 (5 bases). The CDR3 consists of 14 residues. Germline V gene data show CDR1 as SGDLS and CDR2 as YYNGEE. Trimming removed 0 bases from V and 8 bases from J, with 12 bases in between. The DNA for the CDR3 is TGTGCCAGCAGCGTAGAGGGGCAGCAAGACATTCAGTACTTC. Translated: CASSVEGQQDIQYF. The full variable domain, completed using reference TRBV9 and TRBJ2-4, is DSGVTQTPKHLITATGQRVTLRCSPRSGDLSVYWYQQSLDQGLQFLIQYYNGEERAKGNILERFSAQQFPDLHSELNLSSLELGDSALYFCASSVEGQQDIQYFGAGTRLSVL.

The genes are TRBV2 and TRBJ1-5; D might be TRBD1 (6 bases). The CDR3 consists of 15 residues. Per the germline V gene, CDR1 is SNHLY and CDR2 is FYNNEI. Deletions cut 1 base from V and 4 bases from J, with 11 bases between. CDR3: CASSEEGTGNQPQHF. CDR3 bases: TGTGCCAGCAGTGAAGAGGGAACAGGGAATCAGCCCCAGCATTTT.

The chain uses TRBV7-7 and TRBJ2-3; 10 bases map to TRBD1. Germline CDR1 reads SSHAT; CDR2 reads FNYEAQ (reference sequence). The CDR3 has 15 residues. Trimming cost V 5 bases and J 5 bases; bases outside gene matches: 7. CDR3 protein: CASSQGTGDQDTQYF. The CDR3 nucleotides are TGTGCCAGCAGCCAAGGGACAGGGGATCAAGATACGCAGTATTTT. Drawing the rest from reference TRBV7-7 and TRBJ2-3, the complete variable domain is GAGVSQSPRYKVTKRGQDVTLRCDPISSHATLYWYQQALGQGPEFLTYFNYEAQPDKSGLPSDRFSAERPEGSISTLTIQRTEQRDSAMYRCASSQGTGDQDTQYFGPGTRLTVL.

The chain has TRBV18 and TRBJ1-5, with 7 nucleotides matching TRBD1. The length of the CDR3 is 15 residues. Germline V lookup: CDR1 KGHSH, CDR2 LQKENI. Trimming cost V 3 bases and J 1 base; bases outside gene matches: 3. CDR3 sequence: CASSPTGESNQPQHF. The CDR3 DNA sequence: TGTGCCAGCTCACCCACAGGGGAGAGCAATCAGCCCCAGCATTTT.

V usage is TRBV5-1 and J usage is TRBJ2-7, with D uncertain. Between the trimmed V and J ends, which lost 4 bases and 1 base, there was a span of 12 bases. Germline V gives CDR1 SGHRS, CDR2 YFSETQ. The CDR3 length is 14 residues. Written as DNA, the CDR3 is TGCGCCAGCAGCGGCGGCGCCGGATCCTACGAGCAGTACTTC. This codes for CASSGGAGSYEQYF. Based on the CDR3 plus reference TRBV5-1 and TRBJ2-7, the full variable domain is KAGVTQTPRYLIKTRGQQVTLSCSPISGHRSVSWYQQTPGQGLQFLFEYFSETQRNKGNFPGRFSGRQFSNSRSEMNVSTLELGDSALYLCASSGGAGSYEQYFGPGTRLTVT.

V and J are TRBV19 and TRBJ1-2; D ambiguous. Trimming stripped 7 bases from V and 5 bases from J, with 8 bases between. The CDR3 is 11 amino acids. The germline gives CDR1 LNHDA, CDR2 SQIVND (reference sequence). Written as DNA, the CDR3 is TGTGCCAGTACGCCAGGATATGGCTACACCTTC. Encoded protein: CASTPGYGYTF.

The chain links TRBV7-3 to TRBJ2-3; 9 bases are shared with TRBD2. The CDR3 loop spans 16 amino acids. Trimming at V came to 5 bases and at J to 1 base, leaving 7 bases not matched to a gene. Germline assignment: CDR1 SGHTA and CDR2 FQGTGA. Here the CDR3 reads CASSTSVAGGTDTQYF. The CDR3 DNA sequence: TGTGCCAGCAGCACAAGTGTAGCGGGGGGCACAGATACGCAGTATTTT.

The chain is built from TRBV14 and TRBJ2-1; D call uncertain. Germline loops: CDR1 SGHDN, CDR2 FVKESK. V lost 4 bases to trimming and J lost 9 bases, with 13 bases between them. The length of the CDR3 is 13 residues. CDR3 nucleotides: TGTGCCAGCAGCCCCCAGGTGTTGAGTGAGCAGTTCTTC. This encodes CASSPQVLSEQFF. Drawing the rest from reference TRBV14 and TRBJ2-1, the complete variable domain is EAGVTQFPSHSVIEKGQTVTLRCDPISGHDNLYWYRRVMGKEIKFLLHFVKESKQDESGMPNNRFLAERTGGTYSTLKVQPAELEDSGVYFCASSPQVLSEQFFGPGTRLTVL.

The chain links TRBV18 to TRBJ1-2; D perhaps matches TRBD1 (5 bases). V lost 3 bases, J lost 8 bases, and 16 bases lay in between. The CDR3 runs to 14 residues. The germline V gene has CDR1 KGHSH and CDR2 LQKENI. The chain's CDR3 is CASSPTQGVEGYTF. CDR3 DNA: TGTGCCAGCTCACCTACGCAAGGGGTTGAAGGCTACACCTTC. Based on the CDR3 plus reference TRBV18 and TRBJ1-2, the full variable domain is NAGVMQNPRHLVRRRGQEARLRCSPMKGHSHVYWYRQLPEEGLKFMVYLQKENIIDESGMPKERFSAEFPKEGPSILRIQQVVRGDSAAYFCASSPTQGVEGYTFGSGTRLTVV.

The chain employs TRBV4-2 and TRBJ2-1, with 8 positions matching TRBD2. The J segment lost 5 bases and the V segment lost 2 bases, leaving 8 bases of the junction unmatched. The CDR3 is made up of 16 amino acids. The germline V gene encodes CDR1 LGHNA and CDR2 YNFKEQ. The DNA of the CDR3 is TGTGCCAGCAGCCAAAATAGCGGGGCAGCAAACAATGAGCAGTTCTTC. Translating gives CASSQNSGAANNEQFF.

The gene calls are TRBV7-9 and TRBJ1-2, with D perhaps matching TRBD1 (5 bases). Germline V gives CDR1 SEHNR, CDR2 FQNEAQ (reference sequence). The CDR3 is 14 residues long. Between the trimmed V and J ends, which lost 5 bases and 4 bases, there was a span of 14 bases. CDR3: CASSPDGGGYGYTF. In DNA, the CDR3 is TGTGCCAGCAGCCCAGATGGGGGGGGCTATGGCTACACCTTC.

The chain couples TRBV4-1 to TRBJ2-7; 8 bases match TRBD2. The CDR3 totals 17 residues. V trimming: 1 base; J trimming: 3 bases; junction bases outside the gene matches: 11. Germline V gene data show CDR1 as MGHRA and CDR2 as YSYEKL. CDR3 region: CASSQVPHQAGDYEQYF. The DNA for the CDR3 is TGCGCCAGCAGCCAAGTACCCCATCAAGCGGGGGACTACGAGCAGTACTTC.

The V and J genes are TRBV5-1 and TRBJ1-4; 9 nucleotides agree with TRBD1. The CDR3 is 14 residues long. Germline CDR1 and CDR2: SGHRS and YFSETQ. V trimming: 6 bases; J trimming: 5 bases; junction bases outside the gene matches: 5. Here the CDR3 DNA reads TGCGCCAGCACCCCCGGGACAGGGAATGAAAAACTGTTTTTT. This translates into CASTPGTGNEKLFF.

The V call is TRBV27, the J call TRBJ2-6, with TRBD2 matching over 7 bases. Trimming at V came to 6 bases and at J to 0 bases, leaving 11 bases not matched to a gene. This CDR3 spans 18 amino acids. Germline V gene lookup returns CDR1 MNHEY and CDR2 SMNVEV (reference sequence). CDR3 coding DNA: TGTGCCAGCAGAAAACCGGGACTAAGCCCCTCTGGGGCCAACGTCCTGACTTTC. The encoded protein is CASRKPGLSPSGANVLTF.